A single sample gave rise to the 22 T cell receptor beta chains below, sequenced in a study of blood T cell repertoires in COVID-19. TCRdb's table, derived via immunoSEQ multiplex PCR, lists solely in-frame clones and lacks some. The table shows some 76,000 clones, with about four fifths occurring only once. The specimen was peripheral blood. These receptors originate from a woman aged 55-69 years with acute or convalescent COVID-19.

This chain uses TRBV5-5 with TRBJ2-1; 13 bases line up with TRBD2. The CDR3 has 15 residues. J was trimmed by 5 bases and V by 4 bases; bases with no gene match: 3. Germline V gene lookup returns CDR1 SGHKS and CDR2 YYEKEE (reference sequence). CDR3 in DNA: TGTGCCAGCAGCCAGACTAGCGGGGGGAACAATGAGCAGTTCTTC. This gives the protein CASSQTSGGNNEQFF.

This rearrangement joins TRBV6-6 to TRBJ1-1, with 7 bases aligning to TRBD1. J lost 3 bases, V lost 6 bases, and 4 bases had no gene match. This CDR3 comprises 13 residues. CDR1 MNHNY and CDR2 SVGAGI come from the germline V gene (reference sequence). This CDR3 is CASRLDRDTEAFF. The CDR3, as DNA: TGTGCCAGCAGACTCGACAGGGACACTGAAGCTTTCTTT.

Here the CDR3 DNA reads TGTGCCAGCAGCCAAGTCTCGCTATCCTATGGCTACACCTTC. This encodes CASSQVSLSYGYTF. The chain carries TRBV3-1 (or the pseudogene TRBV3-2) and TRBJ1-2; D unclear. Germline V CDR1 and CDR2: LGHDT, YNNKEL (reference sequence). The V and J ends lost 1 base and 4 bases respectively, with 10 bases between them. The length of the CDR3 is 14 residues.

The CDR3 nucleotides read TGTGCCAGCATTCCCCTGACAGGGAACAATGAGCAGTTCTTC. As protein: CASIPLTGNNEQFF. V usage is TRBV27 and J usage is TRBJ2-1; the match to TRBD1 covers 7 bases. This CDR3 has 14 residues. The J segment lost 5 bases and the V segment lost 7 bases, leaving 8 bases of the junction unmatched. Germline V lookup: CDR1 MNHEY, CDR2 SMNVEV (reference sequence).

The chain carries TRBV5-4 and TRBJ1-2; D perhaps matches TRBD1 (6 bases). The CDR3 runs 13 residues. The V and J ends lost 3 bases and 5 bases respectively, with 11 bases between them. From germline, CDR1 is SGHNT and CDR2 YYREEE (reference sequence). CDR3 sequence (DNA): TGTGCCAGCAGCTCAACACAGGGTTATGGCTACACCTTC. It translates to CASSSTQGYGYTF.

The chain has TRBV6-2 or TRBV6-3 and TRBJ2-7, with 13 bases aligning to TRBD2. There are 18 residues in the CDR3. After removal of 0 bases from V and 4 bases from J, the junction contained 9 bases not matched to a gene. Germline values: CDR1 MNHEY, CDR2 SVGEGT. The CDR3 loop reads CASSYSSGLAGSSYEQYF. The CDR3 DNA reads as TGTGCCAGCAGTTACTCTTCGGGACTAGCGGGGTCGTCGTACGAGCAGTACTTC.

The rearrangement joins TRBV18 to TRBJ2-7; a possible D gene is TRBD1 (5 bases). CDR1 is KGHSH and CDR2 is LQKENI in the germline V gene. V was clipped by 4 bases and J by 5 bases, with 12 bases between them. CDR3 length: 13 residues. The DNA of the CDR3 is TGTGCCAGCTCACTGTTACCAGGGAACGAGCAGTACTTC. This encodes CASSLLPGNEQYF.

The sample holds a few counts of this clone. The chain links TRBV7-9 to TRBJ1-1; D is undetermined. Trimming pared 2 bases from V and 1 base from J, leaving 8 bases between. Germline loops: CDR1 SEHNR, CDR2 FQNEAQ (reference sequence). The CDR3 is 14 residues long. Here the CDR3 DNA reads TGTGCCAGCAGCTTACAGTCCGCGAACACTGAAGCTTTCTTT. This codes for CASSLQSANTEAFF.

The chain employs TRBV6-5 and TRBJ2-7; D is possibly TRBD1 (6 bases). V was clipped by 6 bases and J by 1 base, with 7 bases between them. Germline assignment: CDR1 MNHEY and CDR2 SVGAGI. The CDR3 has 12 amino acids. The CDR3 region is CASRDSSYEQYF. CDR3 DNA sequence: TGTGCCAGCAGGGACAGTTCCTACGAGCAGTACTTC.

This clone was seen a handful of times. The V and J genes are TRBV19 and TRBJ1-1, with 8 bases lining up with TRBD1. Losses at the gene ends were 3 bases for V and 10 bases for J; bases not matched to a gene: 4. Germline V gene lookup returns CDR1 LNHDA and CDR2 SQIVND (reference sequence). The CDR3 sequence is 12 residues long. CDR3 residues: CASSIDGTGAFF. The DNA of the CDR3 is TGTGCCAGTAGTATCGACGGGACAGGAGCTTTCTTT.

This clone was seen a handful of times. Distinct nucleotide sequences in the sample also encode this CDR3. The chain is built from TRBV3-1 (or the pseudogene TRBV3-2) and TRBJ2-2; no firm D call. The CDR3 runs to 15 residues. CDR1 is LGHDT, CDR2 YNNKEL, per germline (reference sequence). V was cut by 3 bases and J by 2 bases, with 10 bases left in between. In DNA, the CDR3 is TGTGCCAGCAGCCAGGGCCAGGCCAACACCGGGGAGCTGTTTTTT. Amino acids: CASSQGQANTGELFF.

CDR3 loop: CASSWDRGNNQPQHF. The CDR3 DNA reads TGTGCCAGTAGCTGGGACAGGGGTAACAATCAGCCCCAGCATTTT. The V gene is TRBV19, the J gene TRBJ1-5, with 10 bases that match TRBD1. Germline assignment: CDR1 LNHDA and CDR2 SQIVND (reference sequence). This CDR3 has 15 residues. V lost 6 bases to trimming and J lost 3 bases; unmatched junction nucleotides: 5.

The V gene is TRBV5-1, the J gene TRBJ1-2, with 10 bases fitting TRBD1. There are 17 residues in the CDR3. Germline-derived CDR1 and CDR2 are SGHRS and YFSETQ. Trimming at V came to 4 bases and at J to 1 base, leaving 10 bases not matched to a gene. The CDR3 DNA sequence: TGCGCCAGCAGCCTTCGTCCCGGGACAGGGGATAACTATGGCTACACCTTC. Protein: CASSLRPGTGDNYGYTF.

The table lists this clone with a few counts. The chain's CDR3 is CATSDRPALETYNEQFF. CDR3 sequence (DNA): TGTGCCACCAGTGATCGCCCCGCCCTAGAGACCTACAATGAGCAGTTCTTC. This chain uses TRBV24-1 with TRBJ2-1; no reliable D call. This CDR3 spans 17 amino acids. Trimming left V 3 bases short and J 2 bases short, with 16 bases between. Germline V lookup: CDR1 KGHDR, CDR2 SFDVKD.

The J gene is TRBJ2-1, the V gene TRBV29-1; D uncertain. Germline CDR1 is SQVTM and CDR2 is ANQGSEA. Deletions cut 0 bases from V and 9 bases from J, with 6 bases between. The CDR3 is 11 residues long. The CDR3 DNA reads as TGCAGCGTTGAAGATTTTAGTGAGCAGTTCTTC. Protein: CSVEDFSEQFF.

The chain combines TRBV6-5 with TRBJ1-5; D may be TRBD1 (6 bases). The CDR3 is made up of 14 amino acids. The ends were cut back, 6 bases at V and 1 base at J, with 10 bases in the middle. Looked up from germline, CDR1 is MNHEY and CDR2 is SVGAGI. The CDR3 coding sequence is TGTGCCAGCAGAAGGACAGTAAGCAATCAGCCCCAGCATTTT. Amino acids: CASRRTVSNQPQHF.

The genes are TRBV24-1 and TRBJ1-1; TRBD1 agrees at 7 bases. V lost 4 bases to trimming and J lost 10 bases; unmatched junction nucleotides: 17. Per germline, CDR1 KGHDR and CDR2 SFDVKD. The CDR3 runs to 16 residues. This CDR3 reads CATSDSTGAGNYIAFF. CDR3 bases: TGTGCCACCAGTGACTCTACAGGGGCTGGGAATTACATAGCTTTCTTT.

This chain uses TRBV3-1 (or the pseudogene TRBV3-2) with TRBJ2-7, with TRBD2 matching over 8 bases. Germline CDR1 and CDR2: LGHDT and YNNKEL (reference sequence). V was pared by 6 bases and J by 5 bases, with 6 bases of the junction left unmatched. The CDR3 loop spans 13 amino acids. This chain's CDR3 is CASSPGLAHEQYF. The CDR3 DNA is TGTGCCAGCAGTCCTGGACTAGCCCACGAGCAGTACTTC.

The chain recombines TRBV11-3 with TRBJ2-1; D unclear. This CDR3 contains 12 residues. The V and J ends lost 3 bases and 8 bases respectively, with 8 bases between them. Germline CDR1 is SGHNT and CDR2 is YENEEA. CDR3 loop: CASSFPSDEQFF. The CDR3 nucleotides read TGTGCCAGCAGCTTTCCCTCGGATGAGCAGTTCTTC.

This clone was recorded a few times. The chain joins TRBV19 to TRBJ1-5; D is perhaps TRBD1 (6 bases). The V gene's germline CDR1 is LNHDA and CDR2 SQIVND (reference sequence). The CDR3 has 15 amino acids. Trimming took 1 base from V and 3 from J, leaving 10 bases between them. The CDR3 sequence: CASSIAYRDNQPQHF. The CDR3 coding sequence is TGTGCCAGTAGTATAGCCTACAGGGACAATCAGCCCCAGCATTTT.

In this sample, this clone turned up a few times. This chain connects TRBV19 to TRBJ2-1; 10 bases are a match to TRBD1. Germline trimming cut 4 bases from V and 4 bases from J; bases unmatched to any gene: 7. From germline, CDR1 is LNHDA and CDR2 SQIVND (reference sequence). The CDR3 consists of 16 residues. CDR3 sequence reads: CASSTSTGGWYNEQFF. The CDR3 DNA reads TGTGCCAGTAGTACTTCGACAGGGGGCTGGTACAATGAGCAGTTCTTC.

The rearrangement joins TRBV5-1 to TRBJ1-2; 12 bases match TRBD1. V was pared by 0 bases and J by 8 bases, with 5 bases of the junction left unmatched. This CDR3 region has 15 residues. CDR1 is SGHRS and CDR2 is YFSETQ in the germline V gene. This chain's CDR3 is CASSLAPGTGGGYTF. CDR3 DNA: TGCGCCAGCAGCTTGGCCCCCGGGACAGGGGGCGGCTACACCTTC. The whole variable domain, filled in from reference TRBV5-1 and TRBJ1-2, reads KAGVTQTPRYLIKTRGQQVTLSCSPISGHRSVSWYQQTPGQGLQFLFEYFSETQRNKGNFPGRFSGRQFSNSRSEMNVSTLELGDSALYLCASSLAPGTGGGYTFGSGTRLTVV.